The T cell receptor beta chain described here comes from a study of T-cell reconstitution after alpha-beta-depleted transplantation in children (dated by TCRdb to 2016 to 2017). Background on the whole study: Using TCR repertoire profiling, the study quantitatively followed how T-cell immune reconstitution unfolded in children after TCRalphabeta/CD19-depleted allogeneic hematopoietic cell transplantation.

Receptor libraries were prepared by PCR. The reads were generated on an Illumina HiSeq 2500. Molecular barcoding was employed in the preparation of TCR libraries, with unique molecular identifiers being used to normalize TCRbeta repertoire quantification. TCRdb took the public reads, trimmed them with fastp at Q25, ran MiXCR for clone calling and kept in-frame beta chains. Rows merge per CDR3 protein into single entries with the most common DNA and genes. The sample table shows about 540,000 distinct CDR3 sequences, and roughly 18% are seen once. The ten largest account for 2.5% to 3.5% of the sample. The CDR3, cysteine through phenylalanine, is 16 amino acids long. The only DNA kept is the CDR3, 48 bases in frame from the first base. CDR1 LNHNV and CDR2 YYDKDF are derived from the germline V gene (reference sequence). V gives up 4 bases and J gives up 4 bases, and the segment between their germline ends measures 20 bases.

On this clonotype itself: The clone's antigen remains unknown. Nothing much larger sits one base from this clone, and base qualities are not available.

This TCR was recovered from a human donor who donated a stem cell graft to a child with acute lymphoblastic leukemia. The chain joins TRBV15 to TRBJ2-7; 6 matching bases give a weak D call of TRBD2. The source was PBMCs from the stem cell graft donor, collected from the stem cell graft. The DNA is TGTGCCACCAGCACCCCGGAACGGGGGAAGGGGTACGAGCAGTACTTC. It specifies CATSTPERGKGYEQYF.